This entry features one T cell receptor (beta chain) sequence. Profiled with immunoSEQ multiplex PCR; TCRdb holds only in-frame clones, not every one. The profile shows over 150,000 clones, approximately 80% of them singletons. Enrollment of patients from Seattle took place during active infection, with longitudinal follow-up. V was shortened by 1 base and J by 5 bases, with 15 bases between the two germline ends. From germline, CDR1 is LGHNA and CDR2 YNFKEQ. The CDR3 is 15 residues long. The sample belongs to a study of blood T cell repertoires in COVID-19. Across the whole study: COVID-19 samples from acute and convalescent phases originated in the United States, Italy and Spain. From T cells, B-cell-depleted T cells, or PBMCs came the material, which was cDNA or gDNA.

The sample taken for sequencing was peripheral blood. The chain couples TRBV4-2 to TRBJ2-7, with D unresolved. The clonotype comes from a woman between 40 and 55 years old with COVID-19, enrolled during active disease. CDR3 loop: CASSQGGENGDEQYF. As DNA, the CDR3 is TGTGCCAGCAGCCAAGGAGGAGAGAACGGCGACGAGCAGTACTTC.